These 28 T cell receptor beta chains share one sample of origin, sequenced in a study of response to subunit inactivated influenza vaccine. MiXCR, applied by TCRdb to the RT-PCR reads, yields one record per CDR3 protein. The sample records 450,000 to 500,000 distinct CDR3 sequences, approximately 9.9% being singletons. This sample comprised PBMCs from blood, obtained around seven weeks after vaccination. Receptors originate from a man aged 50-59 years who received an inactivated influenza vaccine.

The chain combines TRBV7-2 with TRBJ2-5, with D maybe TRBD2 (6 bases). Trimming removed 0 bases from V and 5 bases from J, with 13 bases in between. The CDR3 contains 15 residues. Germline lookup yields CDR1 SGHTA and CDR2 FQGNSA. CDR3 sequence: CASSLARGPGETQYF. The CDR3 DNA reads as TGTGCCAGCAGCTTAGCGCGGGGTCCGGGGGAGACCCAGTACTTC.

The rearrangement joins TRBV10-3 to TRBJ2-7; 7 bases line up with TRBD2. V shed 4 bases and J 4 bases; nucleotides not matched to a gene: 7. From germline, CDR1 is ENHRY and CDR2 SYGVKD. The CDR3 has 14 amino acids. DNA of the CDR3: TGTGCCATCAGTGTGGGGGGGACCTCTTACGAGCAGTACTTC. It is translated as CAISVGGTSYEQYF.

The table lists this clonotype with many counts. The CDR3 DNA is TGCAGTGCGGTGGCGATTGTCTATGGCTACACCTTC. The encoded protein is CSAVAIVYGYTF. This chain links TRBV20-1 with TRBJ1-2, with D unclear. The ends were cut back, 6 bases at V and 4 bases at J, with 12 bases in the middle. CDR1 is DFQATT, CDR2 SNEGSKA, per germline (reference sequence). The CDR3 is made up of 12 amino acids.

The chain has TRBV5-5 and TRBJ1-2; tentative D call: TRBD1 (6 bases). CDR1 and CDR2 from the germline V gene are SGHKS and YYEKEE (reference sequence). Trimming cost V 0 bases and J 0 bases, with 9 bases left between them. The CDR3 loop spans 15 amino acids. The CDR3 loop reads CASSLEGVPNYGYTF. The CDR3, as DNA: TGTGCCAGCAGCTTGGAGGGGGTTCCTAACTATGGCTACACCTTC.

The sample holds a few counts of this clonotype. The chain has TRBV10-3 and TRBJ2-4, with D possibly being TRBD1 (5 bases). The germline V gene has CDR1 ENHRY and CDR2 SYGVKD. V was pared by 3 bases and J by 0 bases, with 9 bases between. The CDR3 is 15 residues long. In DNA form, the CDR3 reads TGTGCCATCAGTGAAGACAGACTAGCCAAAAACATTCAGTACTTC. Protein sequence: CAISEDRLAKNIQYF.

This clonotype was detected only a few times. The chain has TRBV6-4 and TRBJ2-4, with D perhaps TRBD1 (5 bases). V was cut by 8 bases and J by 2 bases, with 16 bases left in between. The length of the CDR3 is 15 residues. Germline values: CDR1 MRHNA, CDR2 SNTAGT. Here the CDR3 DNA reads TGTGCCAGCTGTTGTCCAGGGTCTCCCAAAAACATTCAGTACTTC. This sequence encodes CASCCPGSPKNIQYF.

A few counts support this clonotype. The chain employs TRBV6-5 and TRBJ2-5; D possibly corresponds to TRBD2 (5 bases). Germline lookup yields CDR1 MNHEY and CDR2 SVGAGI. Between the trimmed V and J ends, which lost 1 base and 0 bases, there was a span of 6 bases. The CDR3 covers 14 residues. This CDR3 reads CASSYWENQETQYF. The CDR3 coding sequence is TGTGCCAGCAGTTACTGGGAGAACCAAGAGACCCAGTACTTC.

The V call is TRBV6-1, the J call TRBJ2-7, with TRBD1 as a possible D gene (5 bases). The germline gives CDR1 MNHNS, CDR2 SASEGT. CDR3 size: 16 residues. The ends were cut back, 3 bases at V and 0 bases at J, with 15 bases in the middle. The CDR3: CASSDRRQGPSYEQYF. CDR3 nucleotides: TGTGCCAGCAGTGATCGGCGTCAGGGTCCCTCCTACGAGCAGTACTTC.

The table lists this clonotype with many counts. The gene calls are TRBV20-1 and TRBJ2-1, with D possibly TRBD2 on 6 matching bases. The germline V and J ends were trimmed by 5 bases and 5 bases, with 19 bases remaining between them. Germline values: CDR1 DFQATT, CDR2 SNEGSKA (reference sequence). The CDR3 runs 15 residues. CDR3 in DNA: TGCAGTGCTCCCTCGGGGGTAGCGGTTGACAATGAGCAGTTCTTC. Amino acids: CSAPSGVAVDNEQFF.

V gene TRBV5-1 combines with J gene TRBJ1-2; weak D call: TRBD1 (6 bases). Trimming removed 1 base at V and 6 bases at J, with 7 bases between. The V gene's germline CDR1 is SGHRS and CDR2 YFSETQ. The CDR3 contains 12 residues. CDR3 in DNA: TGCGCCAGCAGCTTGAGGGGGGATGGCTACACCTTC. It yields the protein CASSLRGDGYTF.

This clonotype was detected a few times. DNA for the CDR3: TGCGCCAGCAGCCAACACATCCTTAGCGGAGATGAGCAGTTCTTC. This encodes CASSQHILSGDEQFF. V usage is TRBV4-3 and J usage is TRBJ2-1; TRBD2 might be the D (6 bases). The CDR3 contains 15 residues. Germline V gene sequence: CDR1 LGHNA, CDR2 YSLEER. Trimming removed 2 bases from V and 8 bases from J, with 16 bases in between.

CDR3 amino acids: CASSLVPGPGEQYF. CDR3 bases: TGCGCCAGCAGCTTGGTCCCAGGACCGGGCGAGCAGTACTTC. The chain employs TRBV5-1 and TRBJ2-7; no reliable D call. The CDR3 consists of 14 residues. Trimming left V 0 bases short and J 6 bases short, with 13 bases between. CDR1 and CDR2 (germline): SGHRS, YFSETQ. The full variable domain, completed using reference TRBV5-1 and TRBJ2-7, is KAGVTQTPRYLIKTRGQQVTLSCSPISGHRSVSWYQQTPGQGLQFLFEYFSETQRNKGNFPGRFSGRQFSNSRSEMNVSTLELGDSALYLCASSLVPGPGEQYFGPGTRLTVT.

The rearrangement joins TRBV6-2 or TRBV6-3 to TRBJ2-1; 9 bases align to TRBD1. The CDR3 consists of 13 residues. With 5 bases clipped from V and 8 bases from J, the junction kept 4 bases outside the gene matches. Germline V gives CDR1 MNHEY, CDR2 SVGEGT. CDR3 sequence: CASSRRQGDEQFF. For the CDR3, the DNA is TGTGCCAGCAGTCGTAGACAGGGGGATGAGCAGTTCTTC.

This clonotype was seen a handful of times. The V and J genes are TRBV12-3 or TRBV12-4 and TRBJ2-5; 11 bases align to TRBD2. The V gene end was trimmed by 6 bases and the J gene end by 5 bases; junction bases not matched to a gene: 8. The CDR3 runs to 15 residues. CDR3 nucleotides: TGTGCCAGCAGATTTAGCGGGGGGGCCGGGGAGACCCAGTACTTC. Its translation is CASRFSGGAGETQYF.

The CDR3 loop is CASSLPYGQGFVEQYF. CDR3 DNA sequence: TGTGCCAGCAGTTTACCATACGGACAGGGGTTCGTCGAGCAGTACTTC. The gene calls are TRBV28 and TRBJ2-7; 9 positions match TRBD1. V lost 2 bases and J lost 6; bases outside the gene matches: 11. CDR1 is MDHEN and CDR2 is SYDVKM in the germline V gene. The CDR3 loop spans 16 amino acids.

The V and J genes are TRBV2 and TRBJ2-7; TRBD1 agrees at 7 bases. The CDR3 runs to 13 residues. Germline V gene lookup returns CDR1 SNHLY and CDR2 FYNNEI. V lost 6 bases, J lost 3 bases, and 5 bases stayed unmatched. CDR3 sequence (DNA): TGTGCCAGCAGAGAGACAGGGCACTACGAGCAGTACTTC. Its translation is CASRETGHYEQYF.

This rearrangement joins TRBV12-3 or TRBV12-4 to TRBJ1-5; the D gene is possibly TRBD1 (6 bases). The CDR3 loop spans 16 amino acids. V lost 2 bases and J lost 7, with 18 bases in between. CDR3 DNA sequence: TGTGCCAGCAGTTTAACGGCGGGGGGCGGGCTGCAGCCCCAGCATTTT. Translated, it gives CASSLTAGGGLQPQHF.

This clonotype appeared many times. The V gene is TRBV7-2, the J gene TRBJ2-7, with 11 bases matching TRBD2. Germline lookup yields CDR1 SGHTA and CDR2 FQGNSA. This CDR3 spans 17 amino acids. V dropped 0 bases and J dropped 2; count of bases not matched to a gene: 6. CDR3: CASSLASGGDVTYEQYF. CDR3 coding DNA: TGTGCCAGCAGCTTAGCTAGCGGGGGGGACGTTACCTACGAGCAGTACTTC.

The table lists this clonotype with a few counts. J is TRBJ2-3 and V is TRBV20-1; TRBD2 aligns across 8 bases. This CDR3 contains 13 residues. V dropped 7 bases and J dropped 6; count of bases not matched to a gene: 9. Germline loops: CDR1 DFQATT, CDR2 SNEGSKA (reference sequence). CDR3 residues: CSESGGAGDTQYF. The CDR3, as DNA: TGCAGTGAGTCCGGGGGGGCAGGGGATACGCAGTATTTT.

This clonotype came up a few times. V and J are TRBV9 and TRBJ2-3, with 11 bases fitting TRBD2. Germline CDR1 and CDR2: SGDLS and YYNGEE. This CDR3 has 15 residues. Unmatched junction bases numbered 3, after V lost 2 bases and J lost 4 bases. CDR3 sequence: CASSVTSGKADTQYF. CDR3 sequence (DNA): TGTGCCAGCAGCGTGACTAGCGGGAAGGCAGATACGCAGTATTTT. Full variable domain (remainder filled in from reference TRBV9 and TRBJ2-3): DSGVTQTPKHLITATGQRVTLRCSPRSGDLSVYWYQQSLDQGLQFLIQYYNGEERAKGNILERFSAQQFPDLHSELNLSSLELGDSALYFCASSVTSGKADTQYFGPGTRLTVL.

This clonotype was seen repeatedly, ten times or more. The gene calls are TRBV6-2 or TRBV6-3 and TRBJ2-6; D ambiguous. The CDR3 is 14 amino acids. Germline V lookup: CDR1 MNHEY, CDR2 SVGEGT. Trimming pared 4 bases from V and 4 bases from J, leaving 8 bases between. CDR3: CASSSPAGANVLTF. For the CDR3, the DNA is TGTGCCAGCAGTTCACCGGCGGGGGCCAACGTCCTGACTTTC.

The chain has TRBV7-9 and TRBJ2-7; 7 bases map to TRBD1. The germline CDR1 and CDR2 sequences are SEHNR and FQNEAQ (reference sequence). The CDR3 is 12 residues long. V trimming: 6 bases; J trimming: 6 bases; junction bases outside the gene matches: 5. The CDR3 reads CASSSTGREQYF. In nucleotides, the CDR3 is TGTGCCAGCAGTTCGACAGGGCGCGAGCAGTACTTC.

The V gene is TRBV28, the J gene TRBJ2-7; tentatively, D is TRBD1 (6 bases). Trimming removed 9 bases from V and 0 bases from J, with 9 bases in between. CDR1 and CDR2 from the germline V gene are MDHEN and SYDVKM. The CDR3 covers 12 residues. In nucleotides, the CDR3 is TGTGCCAGTCAGGGGTCCTCCTACGAGCAGTACTTC. Its translation: CASQGSSYEQYF.

This clonotype was counted at least ten times. The rearrangement joins TRBV12-3 or TRBV12-4 to TRBJ2-4, with D unclear. CDR3 length: 15 amino acids. V gave up 6 bases and J gave up 0 bases, with 12 bases separating them. The CDR3 DNA sequence: TGTGCCAGCAGCCGGCCGATGCTAGCCAAAAACATTCAGTACTTC. Encoded protein: CASSRPMLAKNIQYF.

There are a few counts of this clonotype. V and J are TRBV6-2 or TRBV6-3 and TRBJ2-7; D unclear. Trimming took 0 bases from V and 0 from J, leaving 12 bases between them. From germline, CDR1 is MNHEY and CDR2 SVGEGT. This CDR3 region has 16 residues. Written as DNA, the CDR3 is TGTGCCAGCAGTTACTCGATGCGCGGAAGCTCCTACGAGCAGTACTTC. Translating gives CASSYSMRGSSYEQYF.

The rearrangement joins TRBV6-2 or TRBV6-3 to TRBJ2-3, with TRBD1 as a possible D gene (6 bases). Germline CDR1 is MNHEY and CDR2 is SVGEGT. The CDR3 has 19 amino acids. V dropped 7 bases and J dropped 2 bases, with 28 bases sitting between them. CDR3 amino acids: CASTRIQGSRWGHTDTQYF. The CDR3 DNA reads TGTGCCAGCACCAGAATACAGGGTTCCCGCTGGGGTCACACAGATACGCAGTATTTT.

The J gene is TRBJ2-7, the V gene TRBV15; tentatively, D is TRBD1 or TRBD2 (5 bases each). CDR1 LNHNV and CDR2 YYDKDF come from the germline V gene (reference sequence). The ends were cut back, 3 bases at V and 3 bases at J, with 9 bases in the middle. This CDR3 spans 13 amino acids. The CDR3 spells CATSSGAIYEQYF. CDR3 in DNA: TGTGCCACCAGCAGCGGGGCGATCTACGAGCAGTACTTC.

This clonotype was detected ten times or more. The rearrangement uses TRBV7-2 and TRBJ2-5, with a tentative D call TRBD1 (5 bases). The germline V gene has CDR1 SGHTA and CDR2 FQGNSA. Between the trimmed V and J ends, which lost 6 bases and 4 bases, there was a span of 12 bases. The CDR3 has 13 amino acids. CDR3 nucleotide sequence: TGTGCCAGCAGAGAGGCAGGGTTAGAGACCCAGTACTTC. Its protein product is CASREAGLETQYF.